This TCR beta chain was documented in a study of cytomegalovirus exposure and HLA in healthy donors. General study findings and limits: Productive rates of about 87% or about 30% were seen for most TCR beta V segments in an earlier analysis.

Trimming pared 7 bases from V and 2 bases from J, leaving 10 bases between. The CDR3 spans 13 residues. In germline, CDR1 is MNHEY, CDR2 SMNVEV (reference sequence). This PCR relied on a set of 60 Vbeta primers and 13 Jbeta primers. The data were produced by immunoSEQ multiplex PCR, yet TCRdb's version contains in-frame clones alone and is incomplete. In the table there are more than 75,000 clones, 74% of which are singletons. This clone was counted between two and nine times. Its antigen remains unknown. V gene TRBV27 combines with J gene TRBJ2-3; the D is unclear. Specimen: PBMCs. This receptor was obtained from a man aged 35 to 55 in good health and CMV-seropositive. Here the CDR3 DNA reads TGTGCCAGCACCGGGTCTTACACAGATACGCAGTATTTT. Its protein product is CASTGSYTDTQYF.